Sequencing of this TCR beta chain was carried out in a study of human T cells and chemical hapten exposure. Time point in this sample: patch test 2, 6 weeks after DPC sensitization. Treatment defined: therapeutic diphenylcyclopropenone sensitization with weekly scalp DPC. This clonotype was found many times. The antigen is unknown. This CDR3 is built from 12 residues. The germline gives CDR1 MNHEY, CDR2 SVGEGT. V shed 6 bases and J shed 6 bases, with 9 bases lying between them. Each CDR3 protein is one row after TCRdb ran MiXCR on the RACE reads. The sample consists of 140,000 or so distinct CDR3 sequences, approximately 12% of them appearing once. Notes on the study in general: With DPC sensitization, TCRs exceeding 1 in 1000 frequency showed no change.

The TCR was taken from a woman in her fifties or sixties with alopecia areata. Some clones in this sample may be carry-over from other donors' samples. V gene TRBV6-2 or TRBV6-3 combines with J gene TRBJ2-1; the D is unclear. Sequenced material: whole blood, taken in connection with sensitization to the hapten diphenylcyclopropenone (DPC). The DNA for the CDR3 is TGTGCCAGCAGCTCATCCGTCAATGAGCAGTTCTTC. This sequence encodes CASSSSVNEQFF.